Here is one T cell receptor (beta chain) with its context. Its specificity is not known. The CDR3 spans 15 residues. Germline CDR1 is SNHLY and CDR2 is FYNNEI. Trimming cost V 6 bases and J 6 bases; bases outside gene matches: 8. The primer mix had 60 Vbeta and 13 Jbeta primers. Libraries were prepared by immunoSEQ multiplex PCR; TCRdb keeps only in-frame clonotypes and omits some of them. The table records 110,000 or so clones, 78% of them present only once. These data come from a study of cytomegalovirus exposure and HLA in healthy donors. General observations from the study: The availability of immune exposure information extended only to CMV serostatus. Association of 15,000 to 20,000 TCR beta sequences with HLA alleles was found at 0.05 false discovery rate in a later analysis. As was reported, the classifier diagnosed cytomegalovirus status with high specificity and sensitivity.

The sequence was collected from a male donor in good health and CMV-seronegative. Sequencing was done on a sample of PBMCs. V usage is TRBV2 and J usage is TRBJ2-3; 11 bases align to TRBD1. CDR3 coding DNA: TGTGCCAGCAGCGCCGGGACAGGGGGAGGTGATACGCAGTATTTT. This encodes CASSAGTGGGDTQYF.